A single sample is the source of the 9 T cell receptor beta chains below, sequenced in a study of blood T cell repertoires in COVID-19. Sequencing used immunoSEQ multiplex PCR; TCRdb keeps in-frame clones, though not all of them. The table has 60,000 or so clones, 80% to 90% seen once. The source material was peripheral blood. The receptors were sampled from a human donor with active COVID-19. The donor label of this sample is uncertain.

The CDR3 nucleotides are TGTGCCAGCTCACCCAGGACAGGGAAGATGGAGCCCCAGCATTTT. Translating it yields CASSPRTGKMEPQHF. V is TRBV18 and J is TRBJ1-5; 8 bases line up with TRBD1. V lost 3 bases, J lost 8 bases, and 9 bases stayed unmatched. Germline V gene data show CDR1 as KGHSH and CDR2 as LQKENI. The CDR3 is 15 amino acids.

The chain joins TRBV29-1 to TRBJ2-7, with D possibly TRBD1 on 8 matching bases. The CDR3 totals 12 residues. Deletions cut 4 bases from V and 6 bases from J, with 13 bases between. Germline V lookup: CDR1 SQVTM, CDR2 ANQGSEA. CDR3 coding DNA: TGCAGCGTTGTAACAGGGGGGGTCGAGCAGTACTTC. It encodes CSVVTGGVEQYF.

This rearrangement joins TRBV7-2 to TRBJ1-4, with 8 bases fitting TRBD1. V lost 5 bases to trimming and J lost 7 bases; unmatched junction nucleotides: 12. There are 16 residues in the CDR3. Germline CDR1 and CDR2: SGHTA and FQGNSA. The CDR3 region is CASSHSLRGRGEKLFF. The CDR3 coding sequence is TGTGCCAGCAGCCATTCCCTCAGGGGGCGGGGTGAAAAACTGTTTTTT. Full variable domain (outside the CDR3, taken from reference TRBV7-2 and TRBJ1-4): GAGVSQSPSNKVTEKGKDVELRCDPISGHTALYWYRQSLGQGLEFLIYFQGNSAPDKSGLPSDRFSAERTGGSVSTLTIQRTQQEDSAVYLCASSHSLRGRGEKLFFGSGTQLSVL.

The chain is built from TRBV18 and TRBJ2-1, with D perhaps matching TRBD2 (5 bases). Germline lookup yields CDR1 KGHSH and CDR2 LQKENI. V was cut by 3 bases and J by 0 bases, with 9 bases left in between. The length of the CDR3 is 15 residues. The chain's CDR3 is CASSPTTFSYNEQFF. The CDR3, as DNA: TGTGCCAGCTCACCGACTACTTTCTCCTACAATGAGCAGTTCTTC.

The chain combines TRBV5-5 with TRBJ1-2; 8 bases map to TRBD1. The CDR3 covers 15 residues. The V gene's germline CDR1 is SGHKS and CDR2 YYEKEE (reference sequence). The J segment lost 8 bases and the V segment lost 0 bases, leaving 9 bases of the junction unmatched. CDR3 loop: CASSLEAQGAVGYTF. CDR3 in DNA: TGTGCCAGCAGCTTGGAGGCTCAGGGGGCTGTCGGCTACACCTTC. The full variable domain, rest sourced from reference TRBV5-5 and TRBJ1-2, is DAGVTQSPTHLIKTRGQQVTLRCSPISGHKSVSWYQQVLGQGPQFIFQYYEKEERGRGNFPDRFSARQFPNYSSELNVNALLLGDSALYLCASSLEAQGAVGYTFGSGTRLTVV.

The DNA for the CDR3 is TGTGCCAGTAGTCTCCTAGCGGGAGCAGTCTCAGATACGCAGTATTTT. It yields the protein CASSLLAGAVSDTQYF. The rearrangement links TRBV19 to TRBJ2-3, with 10 nucleotides matching TRBD2. This CDR3 has 16 residues. In germline, CDR1 is LNHDA, CDR2 SQIVND (reference sequence). J was trimmed by 4 bases and V by 5 bases; bases with no gene match: 9.

The gene calls are TRBV6-2 or TRBV6-3 and TRBJ2-7, with TRBD2 identical over 12 bases. Per germline, CDR1 MNHEY and CDR2 SVGEGT. The V gene end was trimmed by 6 bases and the J gene end by 3 bases; junction bases not matched to a gene: 3. The CDR3 runs to 14 residues. CDR3 sequence reads: CASSRLAGDYEQYF. The CDR3 bases are TGTGCCAGCAGCCGACTAGCGGGAGACTACGAGCAGTACTTC.

V is TRBV11-2 and J is TRBJ2-5; D may be TRBD2 (7 bases). V was trimmed by 1 base and J by 5 bases, leaving 20 bases between them. This CDR3 comprises 17 residues. From germline, CDR1 is SGHAT and CDR2 FQNNGV. This chain's CDR3 is CASSLVTEGGLRETQYF. The CDR3 DNA follows: TGTGCCAGCAGCTTAGTTACCGAGGGGGGGCTGCGGGAGACCCAGTACTTC.

This chain connects TRBV4-2 to TRBJ2-7; the D is unclear. V was clipped by 1 base and J by 8 bases, with 15 bases between them. Germline V gene lookup returns CDR1 LGHNA and CDR2 YNFKEQ. This CDR3 is 14 amino acids long. CDR3 nucleotides: TGTGCCAGCAGCCAAGGAGAAGCCCTATCCAAGCAGTACTTC. This codes for CASSQGEALSKQYF.